This TCR beta chain is drawn from a study of vaccination and CD4 T cells after COVID-19. For the study at large: From HCoV-229E, HCoV-OC43, HCoV-NL63 and SARS-CoV-2, overlapping spike peptides were used to stimulate the cells.

Concerning this clonotype: Its specificity is unknown.

Cultured CD4+ T cell DNA underwent sequencing with the Oncomine TCR Beta short-read assay. TCRdb re-called the PCR reads through MiXCR, storing one row per CDR3 protein. The table has more than 20,000 distinct CDR3 sequences, roughly half seen once. Noted treatment: roughly ten-day PBMC culture with coronavirus spike peptide pools or control peptides (ViraFEST assay). ViraFEST used peptide pools to expand antigen-specific T cells, then sequenced TCRs. IL-2 at about 9.3 IU/ml and peptide pools at about 9.5 ug/ml were added to PBMCs cultured at roughly 2 million per well. Deletions cut 0 bases from V and 7 bases from J, with 12 bases between. Germline loops: CDR1 ENHRY, CDR2 SYGVKD. The CDR3 consists of 14 residues.

Sequences were obtained from CD4+ T cells from blood, cultured in vitro. The origin of this receptor is a human donor who had recovered from COVID-19. The genes are TRBV10-3 and TRBJ1-2, with a tentative D call TRBD1 (6 bases). Here the CDR3 reads CAISESIRGFGYTF. The CDR3 DNA sequence: TGTGCCATCAGTGAGTCAATCAGGGGCTTTGGCTACACCTTC.